One and the same sample provided the 2 T cell receptor beta chains below, sequenced in a study of beta chain features in type 1 diabetes. Broader study findings: Type 1 diabetes patients had TCRB CDR3s that were shorter (moderately but significantly so) in all four CD4+ subsets.

Their specific antigens are unknown. Investigators reverse transcribed all isolated RNA, so they sequenced expressed TCRB transcripts. TCRdb's copy holds only in-frame clones and misses some; the assay was immunoSEQ multiplex PCR. The sample has 300,000 to 400,000 clones; over 9% are singletons. Sequencing input: central memory CD4+ T cells from blood. These TCRs come from a man in his thirties or forties with type 1 diabetes.

This clone was seen only a few times. A clone one base away is much larger, so this may be a read error. This chain joins TRBV13 and TRBJ2-7; D possibly corresponds to TRBD1 (6 bases). The CDR3 is 13 amino acids. In germline, CDR1 is PRHDT, CDR2 FYEKMQ (reference sequence). Deletions cut 1 base from V and 2 bases from J, with 6 bases between. The CDR3 here is CASSLDRAYEQYF. For the CDR3, the DNA is TGTGCCAGCAGCTTAGACAGGGCCTACGAGCAGTACTTC.

In regard to this clone: Sequence at one end of the junction differs from germline and may be a read error. The rearrangement uses TRBV28 and TRBJ2-7; possible D gene TRBD2, 6 bases. The germline gives CDR1 MDHEN, CDR2 SYDVKM. This CDR3 spans 12 amino acids. The CDR3 DNA sequence: TGTGCCAGCACCCAAAAGGGGCTAGCGTCAAACTTC. This translates into CASTQKGLASNF.